Listed below are T cell receptor beta chains from one sample, sequenced in a study of shared clonotypes between healthy human individuals. Method: immunoSEQ multiplex PCR; TCRdb's copy keeps in-frame clones and lacks some. Of 2 million to 3 million clones in the sample, 93% were seen once. The sequencing sample was made of naive CD4+ T cells from PBMCs. These receptors originate from a young man in good health. Some clones in this sample may be carry-over from other donors' samples. The CDR3 runs from the conserved cysteine through the conserved F or W. Fields, in order: clone size, D gene, J gene, V gene, CDR3 protein, CDR3 DNA. The D gene is left open where the match is weak. The listing skips clone size in some rows; elsewhere it reads once, few, many or a size class.

- TRBD2 TRBJ2-7 TRBV6-5 CASSYSRLAGQYEQYF TGTGCCAGCAGTTACTCGCGACTAGCGGGACAGTACGAGCAGTACTTC
- TRBD1 TRBJ2-7 TRBV11-2 CASSPRDRVYEQYF TGTGCCAGCAGCCCCCGGGACAGAGTCTACGAGCAGTACTTC
- - TRBJ1-4 TRBV5-1 CASSAGPRTVVTANEKLFF TGCGCCAGCAGCGCCGGACCTCGGACGGTGGTAACGGCTAATGAAAAACTGTTTTTT
- - TRBJ1-1 TRBV15 CATSRASPNTEAFF TGTGCCACCAGCAGAGCTAGCCCGAACACTGAAGCTTTCTTT
- - TRBJ2-7 TRBV6-6 CASSPGHINGGYEQYF TGTGCCAGCAGCCCCGGACACATCAATGGGGGATACGAGCAGTACTTC
- TRBD1 TRBJ2-7 TRBV27 CASSTGVRYEQYF TGTGCCAGCAGCACAGGGGTCCGCTACGAGCAGTACTTC
- - TRBJ1-2 TRBV18 CASSPPQGRGYGYTF TGTGCCAGCTCACCACCTCAAGGCAGGGGCTATGGCTACACCTTC
once TRBD1 TRBJ2-5 TRBV7-6 CASSLQGATQETQYF TGTGCCAGCAGCCTGCAGGGGGCTACCCAAGAGACCCAGTACTTC
- TRBD2 TRBJ2-7 TRBV28 CASSRAGVYEQYF TGTGCCAGCAGTAGAGCGGGGGTCTACGAGCAGTACTTC
once TRBD2 TRBJ2-2 TRBV5-1 CASSFGGGPRTGELFF TGCGCCAGCAGCTTCGGGGGAGGGCCGCGAACCGGGGAGCTGTTTTTT
- - TRBJ1-1 TRBV6-1 CASKRQYTEAFF TGTGCCAGCAAACGACAGTACACTGAAGCTTTCTTT
- TRBD1 TRBJ1-2 TRBV5-4 CASRGTPGQGNLSNYGYTF TGTGCCAGCAGAGGTACGCCGGGACAGGGGAATTTATCCAACTATGGCTACACCTTC
- - TRBJ2-1 TRBV28 CASSLGGGRWNEQFF TGTGCCAGCAGCCTCGGGGGCGGGAGATGGAATGAGCAGTTCTTC
- - TRBJ2-1 TRBV7-2 CASSLEVLESEQFF TGTGCCAGCAGCTTAGAGGTGCTAGAAAGTGAGCAGTTCTTC
- - TRBJ2-1 TRBV28 CASSSRPGALVIDEQFF TGTGCCAGCAGTTCCCGCCCGGGGGCACTAGTGATCGACGAGCAGTTCTTC
- - TRBJ1-2 TRBV4-1 CASSSRADYGYTF TGCGCCAGCAGCTCCCGGGCCGACTATGGCTACACCTTC
- - TRBJ2-5 TRBV19 CASSIPGGETQYF TGTGCCAGTAGTATCCCTGGGGGAGAGACCCAGTACTTC
- TRBD2 TRBJ2-1 TRBV28 CASSLKLAGGHEQFF TGTGCCAGCAGTTTAAAACTAGCGGGAGGACATGAGCAGTTCTTC
- TRBD1 TRBJ1-5 TRBV7-2 CASSRGRGGTGNQPQHF TGTGCCAGCAGCCGAGGCCGAGGCGGGACAGGTAATCAGCCCCAGCATTTT
- - TRBJ2-7 TRBV28 CASSLAWNVGSYEQYF TGTGCCAGCAGTTTGGCGTGGAACGTAGGTTCCTACGAGCAGTACTTC
- - TRBJ2-5 TRBV20-1 CSAHQETQYF TGCAGTGCGCACCAAGAGACCCAGTACTTC
once - TRBJ2-7 TRBV6-5 CASSYRADYYEQYF TGTGCCAGCAGTTACAGAGCGGATTACTACGAGCAGTACTTC